This T cell receptor (beta chain) was documented in a study of blood T cell repertoires in COVID-19. Overall study: The samples span acute and convalescent COVID-19 from the United States, Italy and Spain. T cells, B-cell-depleted T cells, or PBMCs supplied cDNA or gDNA.

Sequencing was performed with immunoSEQ multiplex PCR; in TCRdb, only in-frame clones are kept and a portion is missing. The sample lists tens of thousands of clones; roughly 80% were seen once. This CDR3 spans 15 amino acids. V gave up 2 bases and J gave up 8 bases, with 16 bases separating them. From germline, CDR1 is MDHEN and CDR2 SYDVKM. The sequenced sample consisted of peripheral blood. This receptor was obtained from a woman aged 70-85 years with acute or convalescent COVID-19. The rearrangement joins TRBV28 to TRBJ2-1; tentatively, D is TRBD2 (7 bases). The CDR3 bases are TGTGCCAGCAGTTTACAACTAGGGGGGGTGGATGAGCAGTTCTTC. It specifies CASSLQLGGVDEQFF.